This TCR beta chain was sequenced in a study of beta chain bispecific antibodies for T cell cancers (dated by TCRdb to the early 2020s). About the full investigation: T cells from healthy donors were cocultured with T cell leukemia lines in the presence of bispecific antibodies, after which the depletion of each TRBV family was measured by TRBV sequencing of the surviving cells. Surface TRBV12 (TRBV12-3) was expressed by Jurkat cells, and surface TRBV5-5 was expressed by HPB-ALL cells.

The CDR3 covers 14 residues, taking in both the cysteine and the phenylalanine. The only DNA kept is the CDR3, 42 bases in frame from the first base. The germline V end is reduced by 7 bases and the J end by 5 bases; junction bases left unmatched: 7. CDR1 and CDR2, looked up from the germline V gene (reference sequence), are LNHDA and SQIVND. T cells were expanded from blood mononuclear cells for around three days with either the anti-CD3 antibody OKT3 or CD3/CD28 Dynabeads. The culture conditions for expanded T cells were RPMI 1640 plus 10% fetal bovine serum, recombinant human IL-2 (about 97 IU/ml) and IL-7 (5 ng/ml). Each coculture contained roughly 5 x 10^4 normal T cells, roughly 5 x 10^4 target cells and bispecific antibody in roughly 97 ul and was incubated for about 15 hours at 37 degrees C. Every bispecific antibody was made of two single-chain variable fragments expressed in a single-chain diabody format with a His tag. Effector T cells were obtained from healthy human donors, and peripheral blood mononuclear cells were isolated from leukapheresis samples by Ficoll density gradient centrifugation.

This clonotype was seen ten or more times. Its antigen is currently not known. It has no much larger one-base neighbor in the sample; base qualities were not kept. Unique molecular identifier barcodes were incorporated into the libraries and were used for clonotype quantification. Qiagen AllPrep DNA/RNA Micro kits were used to isolate total RNA, and an Agilent TapeStation was used to check RNA quality. TCR beta libraries were constructed by 5' RACE, in which cDNA synthesis was followed by two PCR steps with TCR beta constant-region gene-specific primers. Sequencing of the TCR beta libraries was done on an Illumina MiSeq platform. The study's own analysis went as follows. Reads were processed with MIGEC, MiXCR and VDJtools. Clonotype frequency was calculated as the fraction of unique molecular identifiers assigned to a given clonotype among all unique molecular identifiers in the sample. Nonfunctional TRBV genes listed as pseudogenes or open reading frames in IMGT, such as TRBV1, TRBV12-1 and TRBV21, were excluded. TCRdb passed the public sequencing reads through fastp at Q25 and MiXCR, retaining productive beta sequences. Here each entry gathers all rows of one CDR3 protein and keeps the most common genes and DNA. The V and J calls and clone size are TCRdb's, not the authors'. In all, the sample holds about 15,000 distinct CDR3 sequences, and around 2.1% of those were seen once. Clones ranked in the top ten supply about 7.1% of the sample.

What the authors observed across the whole study: Each sequenced sample mixed leukemia cell line cells with normal T cells, and most targeted TRBV signal came from the leukemia cells rather than normal T cells. Cross-reactivity of the anti-TRBV5-5 antibody with TRBV5-6 was attributed to high sequence similarity between the two genes.

Material for sequencing was healthy donor T cells cultured with leukemia cells. This receptor was identified in a human donor in good health. Some clones in this sample may be carry-over from other donors' samples. The V and J segments used are TRBV19 and TRBJ2-1; 8 central nucleotides agree with TRBD2. The base sequence is TGTGCCAGTAACGGGGGGGATGTTAACAATGAGCAGTTCTTC. Translated, this is CASNGGDVNNEQFF.